Listed below are T cell receptor beta chains from one sample, sequenced in a study of OX40 agonist ivuxolimab in advanced cancers. TCRdb keeps only in-frame clones here, not all; method: immunoSEQ multiplex PCR. The data show 150,000 to 180,000 clones, with under 95% seen just once and about 0.31% held by the top ten. The source material was CD4+ or CD8+ T cells sorted from blood, sampled in a trial of the OX40 agonist ivuxolimab. The source is an adult with an advanced solid tumor such as melanoma, head and neck, liver or kidney cancer. Each CDR3 is given with its conserved first and last residue. A D gene is named only where the DNA matches it firmly. A row's size may be missing; if present it is once, few, many or a size class.

CASSRDTQGYGYTF	TGTGCCAGTAGCCGGGACACCCAGGGGTATGGCTACACCTTC	NA	TRBV19	TRBJ1-2	NA
CASSLERNYGYTF	TGCGCCAGCAGCCTCGAAAGAAACTATGGCTACACCTTC	NA	TRBV4-1	TRBJ1-2	NA
CASSANRQGGEQFF	TGTGCCAGCAGCGCTAACCGACAGGGAGGTGAGCAGTTCTTC	NA	TRBV9	TRBJ2-1	NA
CASSLEQRNTEAFF	TGTGCCAGCAGCTTAGAACAGAGGAACACTGAAGCTTTCTTT	NA	TRBV7-3	TRBJ1-1	NA
CASSMTGWVNTEAFF	TGTGCCAGTAGTATGACAGGGTGGGTGAACACTGAAGCTTTCTTT	NA	TRBV19	TRBJ1-1	TRBD1
CATSPRQDHTGELFF	TGTGCCACCAGCCCCCGACAGGACCACACCGGGGAGCTGTTTTTT	NA	TRBV15	TRBJ2-2	NA
CASSPLPGTGEANYGYTF	TGCGCCAGCAGCCCCCTACCGGGGACAGGGGAAGCTAACTATGGCTACACCTTC	NA	TRBV10-1	TRBJ1-2	TRBD1
CASSPIDRGNTEAFF	TGTGCCAGTAGTCCAATCGACAGGGGGAACACTGAAGCTTTCTTT	NA	TRBV19	TRBJ1-1	TRBD1
CASQIVRFGAYYGYTF	TGTGCCAGCCAGATTGTTCGTTTTGGGGCTTACTATGGCTACACCTTC	NA	TRBV6-6	TRBJ1-2	NA
CASSLWRDWTGAFKLNYGYTF	TGTGCCAGCAGTTTATGGAGGGATTGGACAGGGGCTTTCAAATTAAACTATGGCTACACCTTC	NA	TRBV28	TRBJ1-2	TRBD1
CASNIRGRREKLFF	TGTGCCAGTAACATTAGGGGGCGCCGTGAAAAACTGTTTTTT	NA	TRBV19	TRBJ1-4	TRBD1
CASSSNTGTTGELFF	TGCGCCAGCAGTTCGAATACAGGGACTACCGGGGAGCTGTTTTTT	NA	TRBV5-1	TRBJ2-2	NA
CASSVSTGGLSGNTIYF	TGTGCCAGCAGTGTTTCTACAGGGGGTCTTTCTGGAAACACCATATATTTT	NA	TRBV6-1	TRBJ1-3	TRBD1
CASSLGGDVGQEAFF	TGTGCCAGCAGCTTGGGGGGGGACGTGGGTCAAGAAGCTTTCTTT	NA	TRBV5-4	TRBJ1-1	NA
CASRNEGQGGSYEQYF	TGTGCCAGTAGGAACGAGGGACAGGGAGGATCCTACGAGCAGTACTTC	NA	TRBV19	TRBJ2-7	TRBD1
CAISEGGHYEQYF	TGTGCCATCAGTGAAGGGGGGCACTACGAGCAGTACTTC	NA	TRBV10-3	TRBJ2-7	NA
CASSAYNEQFF	TGTGCCAGTAGTGCTTACAATGAGCAGTTCTTC	NA	TRBV19	TRBJ2-1	NA
CASSQDDYLLAKNIQYF	TGCGCCAGCAGCCAAGATGATTACCTACTAGCCAAAAACATTCAGTACTTC	NA	TRBV4-1	TRBJ2-4	NA
CSVDPGTGVPDTQYF	TGCAGCGTTGACCCCGGGACAGGGGTGCCAGATACGCAGTATTTT	NA	TRBV29-1	TRBJ2-3	TRBD1
CASSQANPGAISGANVLTF	TGTGCCAGCAGCCAGGCCAACCCCGGGGCCATCTCTGGGGCCAACGTCCTGACTTTC	once	TRBV14	TRBJ2-6	NA
CATGRATEAFF	TGTGCCACCGGCAGGGCCACTGAAGCTTTCTTT	NA	TRBV19	TRBJ1-1	NA
CASSEALLGGTDETYEQYF	TGTGCCAGCAGTGAAGCGCTTCTGGGCGGGACGGACGAAACCTACGAGCAGTACTTC	NA	TRBV2	TRBJ2-7	NA
CASGGRGLAPSYEQYF	TGTGCCAGCGGGGGGAGGGGACTAGCGCCCTCCTACGAGCAGTACTTC	NA	TRBV6-6	TRBJ2-7	TRBD2
CASSSGYYGYTF	TGCGCCAGCAGCTCGGGGTACTATGGCTACACCTTC	NA	TRBV5-1	TRBJ1-2	NA
CASSRGQAGGTEAFF	TGTGCCAGCTCCCGAGGACAGGCTGGGGGCACTGAAGCTTTCTTT	NA	TRBV18	TRBJ1-1	TRBD1
CASSSSGGSYNEQFF	TGTGCCAGCAGCTCTAGCGGGGGCTCCTACAATGAGCAGTTCTTC	NA	TRBV9	TRBJ2-1	TRBD2
CASSLVTLTTEAFF	TGTGCCAGCAGCTTAGTTACATTAACCACTGAAGCTTTCTTT	NA	TRBV7-2	TRBJ1-1	NA
CASTRAVSAANEKLFF	TGCGCCAGCACCAGGGCCGTTTCCGCGGCTAATGAAAAACTGTTTTTT	NA	TRBV5-1	TRBJ1-4	NA
CASSPVTVGGGEQYF	TGTGCCAGCTCACCGGTCACTGTCGGGGGCGGCGAGCAGTACTTC	NA	TRBV18	TRBJ2-7	NA
CASSLGTGRTGNYGYTF	TGCGCCAGCAGCTTGGGGACAGGTCGGACGGGAAACTATGGCTACACCTTC	NA	TRBV5-1	TRBJ1-2	TRBD1
CASSLEGQPHQPQHF	TGTGCCAGCAGCTTGGAGGGACAGCCTCATCAGCCCCAGCATTTT	NA	TRBV5-8	TRBJ1-5	TRBD1
CASSDTLSGGPGKTQYF	TGCGCCAGCAGTGATACCTTGTCGGGGGGGCCGGGAAAGACCCAGTACTTC	NA	TRBV10-1	TRBJ2-5	TRBD2
CASLRWGSNTEAFF	TGTGCCAGCTTGCGTTGGGGTTCGAACACTGAAGCTTTCTTT	NA	TRBV28	TRBJ1-1	NA
CASSPNYEQYF	TGTGCCAGCTCCCCAAACTACGAGCAGTACTTC	NA	TRBV18	TRBJ2-7	NA
CASSLGAGATDTQYF	TGCGCCAGCAGCTTGGGGGCGGGGGCTACAGATACGCAGTATTTT	NA	TRBV5-1	TRBJ2-3	NA
CASSHLLGQSPLNTEAFF	TGTGCCAGCAGCCACCTCCTGGGGCAATCACCCCTGAACACTGAAGCTTTCTTT	NA	TRBV7-9	TRBJ1-1	NA
CASSLRSYNEQFF	TGTGCCAGCAGCTTGAGGTCCTACAATGAGCAGTTCTTC	once	TRBV11-2	TRBJ2-1	NA
CASSPGLAGAGDTQYF	TGTGCCAGCAGCCCCGGACTAGCTGGGGCGGGGGATACGCAGTATTTT	NA	TRBV7-2	TRBJ2-3	TRBD2
CAWSGGGQATGLEQYF	TGTGCCTGGAGTGGGGGGGGACAGGCGACTGGACTCGAGCAGTACTTC	NA	TRBV30	TRBJ2-7	NA
CASTGLLSYEQYF	TGTGCCAGCACGGGACTCCTTTCCTACGAGCAGTACTTC	NA	TRBV6-1	TRBJ2-7	NA
CASSYSGQGGYGYTF	TGTGCCAGCAGTTACTCGGGGCAGGGAGGCTATGGCTACACCTTC	NA	TRBV6-5	TRBJ1-2	NA
CASSDKTGYHSNQPQHF	TGTGCCAGCAGTGACAAAACGGGGTACCATAGCAATCAGCCCCAGCATTTT	NA	TRBV6-4	TRBJ1-5	NA
CASSPLGRGAAGESYGYTF	TGTGCCAGCAGCCCGTTAGGTAGGGGCGCGGCAGGGGAGTCCTATGGCTACACCTTC	NA	TRBV11-2	TRBJ1-2	NA
CASSPLPTRTGGLSPLHF	TGTGCCAGCTCCCCCCTCCCCACGAGGACAGGGGGTTTATCACCCCTCCACTTT	NA	TRBV18	TRBJ1-6	TRBD1
CASTQRGAGETQYF	TGTGCCAGCACCCAACGGGGGGCAGGAGAGACCCAGTACTTC	NA	TRBV6-5	TRBJ2-5	NA
CASAWGTGSETQYF	TGTGCCAGCGCTTGGGGGACAGGGTCAGAGACCCAGTACTTC	NA	TRBV7-3	TRBJ2-5	TRBD1